This passage covers 26 T cell receptor beta chains from one sample sequenced in a study of cytomegalovirus exposure and HLA in healthy donors. With 60 Vbeta and 13 Jbeta primers, the PCR was carried out. TCRdb's copy holds only in-frame clones and misses some; the assay was immunoSEQ multiplex PCR. The sample includes fewer than 250,000 clones, around three quarters of them seen just once. The specimen was PBMCs. Every receptor here comes from a woman between 25 and 40 years old in good health and CMV-seropositive.

This chain uses TRBV4-3 with TRBJ2-7; D possibly corresponds to TRBD1 (5 bases). V lost 0 bases, J lost 2 bases, and 8 bases lay in between. The CDR3 sequence is 14 residues long. Germline-derived CDR1 and CDR2 are LGHNA and YSLEER. CDR3 amino acids: CASSQEVTAYEQYF. In nucleotides, the CDR3 is TGCGCCAGCAGCCAAGAGGTGACAGCCTACGAGCAGTACTTC.

The chain combines TRBV9 with TRBJ2-5; 7 nucleotides align to TRBD2. In germline, CDR1 is SGDLS, CDR2 YYNGEE. The CDR3 runs to 13 residues. V was pared by 3 bases and J by 5 bases, with 4 bases of the junction left unmatched. In nucleotides, the CDR3 is TGTGCCAGCAGCGAGGGAGGGGCGGAGACCCAGTACTTC. It encodes CASSEGGAETQYF.

The V call is TRBV9, the J call TRBJ1-2; TRBD1 might be the D (5 bases). With 4 bases removed from V and 4 bases from J, the gap between germline ends came to 23 bases. The CDR3 has 17 residues. Germline CDR1 SGDLS, CDR2 YYNGEE. The CDR3 sequence is CASSHPRGGQVSYGYTF. CDR3 sequence (DNA): TGTGCCAGCAGCCACCCTAGGGGTGGGCAGGTCAGCTATGGCTACACCTTC.

The chain links TRBV5-1 to TRBJ2-3, with 9 bases lining up with TRBD1. The CDR3 sequence is 18 residues long. The V gene end was trimmed by 6 bases and the J gene end by 2 bases; junction bases not matched to a gene: 16. Germline lookup yields CDR1 SGHRS and CDR2 YFSETQ. In DNA, the CDR3 is TGCGCCAGCACCCTTTGGACAGGGGAGAGTGCGGTCACAGATACGCAGTATTTT. This translates into CASTLWTGESAVTDTQYF.

This clone was observed once. Since the CDR3 does not end with the conserved phenylalanine or tryptophan, this likely comes from a read error. This sequence joins TRBV5-6 and TRBJ1-2, with a weak D call TRBD1 (5 bases). Trimming removed 4 bases from V and 2 bases from J, with 9 bases in between. Germline V gene data show CDR1 as SGHDT and CDR2 as YYEEEE. CDR3 length equals 13 residues. CDR3 DNA: TGTGCCAGCAGCGGACAACAAAACTATGGCTACACCCTC. This encodes CASSGQQNYGYTL.

DNA of the CDR3: TGTGCCAGTAGTATAGTCGGCTACGAGCAGTACTTC. This codes for CASSIVGYEQYF. The chain has TRBV19 and TRBJ2-7; D unresolved. The CDR3 spans 12 residues. Per germline, CDR1 LNHDA and CDR2 SQIVND (reference sequence). Deletions cut 1 base from V and 3 bases from J, with 4 bases between.

CDR3 DNA: TGTGCCAGTACCGATCTGAACAGGGGGCTGACTGAAGCTTTCTTT. Amino acid sequence: CASTDLNRGLTEAFF. V and J are TRBV19 and TRBJ1-1, with 9 bases identical to TRBD1. Germline CDR1 and CDR2: LNHDA and SQIVND (reference sequence). The CDR3 contains 15 residues. V was pared by 7 bases and J by 5 bases, with 11 bases of the junction left unmatched.

The V call is TRBV18, the J call TRBJ2-1, with TRBD1 as a possible D gene (5 bases). Germline V gene data show CDR1 as KGHSH and CDR2 as LQKENI. The CDR3 sequence is 13 residues long. The V end lost 5 bases, the J end lost 4 bases, and 9 bases lay between the germline ends. CDR3 loop: CASSATEYNEQFF. Here the CDR3 DNA reads TGTGCCAGCTCAGCGACAGAGTACAATGAGCAGTTCTTC.

This chain uses TRBV28 with TRBJ2-3, with TRBD2 matching over 9 bases. Trimming removed 2 bases from V and 1 base from J; junction bases left unmatched: 4. CDR1 MDHEN and CDR2 SYDVKM come from the germline V gene. The CDR3 loop spans 16 amino acids. The CDR3 spells CASSLPSSGGTDTQYF. Here the CDR3 DNA reads TGTGCCAGCAGTTTACCTTCTAGCGGGGGCACAGATACGCAGTATTTT.

The chain is built from TRBV11-3 and TRBJ1-1, with TRBD1 matching 7 bases. CDR1 and CDR2 (germline): SGHNT, YENEEA. The CDR3 runs to 13 residues. With 5 bases clipped from V and 6 bases from J, the junction kept 6 bases outside the gene matches. The CDR3 coding sequence is TGTGCCAGCAGCCAGACAGGGATCTCTGAAGCTTTCTTT. Amino acid sequence: CASSQTGISEAFF.

The chain has TRBV6-1 and TRBJ2-1, with TRBD1 identical over 7 bases. Germline V gene lookup returns CDR1 MNHNS and CDR2 SASEGT. The length of the CDR3 is 14 residues. J gave up 5 bases and V 4 bases, and 5 bases lay outside the gene matches. For the CDR3, the DNA is TGTGCCAGCAGTGTTGAGGGGGCACACAATGAGCAGTTCTTC. Amino acid sequence: CASSVEGAHNEQFF.

J is TRBJ1-1 and V is TRBV6-1, with a weak D call TRBD1 (5 bases). The CDR3 length is 14 residues. CDR1 is MNHNS, CDR2 SASEGT, per germline. CDR3 nucleotides: TGTGCGGTCAGGGTAGTAGCCGCGAACACTGAAGCTTTCTTT. It codes for CAVRVVAANTEAFF.

The CDR3 sequence: CASSLLGEDNEQFF. The CDR3 DNA follows: TGTGCCAGCAGCTTACTAGGGGAAGACAATGAGCAGTTCTTC. V and J are TRBV7-6 and TRBJ2-1; perhaps TRBD1 as D (5 bases). Germline V gene lookup returns CDR1 SGHVS and CDR2 FNYEAQ. The germline V and J ends were trimmed by 2 bases and 5 bases, with 10 bases remaining between them. CDR3 length: 14 residues.

The CDR3 bases are TGTGCCAGCACTAACCCCTACCCCGGCTACGAGCAGTACTTC. Translating it yields CASTNPYPGYEQYF. The chain recombines TRBV6-9 with TRBJ2-7; D uncertain. V lost 7 bases to trimming and J lost 3 bases, with 16 bases between them. The CDR3 spans 14 residues. Germline CDR1 MNHGY, CDR2 SVAAGI.

The V gene is TRBV10-2, the J gene TRBJ1-5, with D tentatively TRBD1 (6 bases). The CDR3 contains 17 residues. V lost 5 bases, J lost 1 base, and 18 bases lay in between. Germline-derived CDR1 and CDR2 are WSHSY and SAAADI. In DNA, the CDR3 is TGCGCCAGCAGTCCTCTCGACAGGTTGAAAAGCAATCAGCCCCAGCATTTT. Translating gives CASSPLDRLKSNQPQHF.

The gene calls are TRBV5-1 and TRBJ2-1, with 11 bases aligning to TRBD2. This CDR3 region has 17 residues. Trimming at V came to 2 bases and at J to 1 base, leaving 5 bases not matched to a gene. Germline V lookup: CDR1 SGHRS, CDR2 YFSETQ. This chain's CDR3 is CASSFTSGRGSYNEQFF. The DNA of the CDR3 is TGCGCCAGCAGCTTTACTAGCGGGAGAGGATCCTACAATGAGCAGTTCTTC.

In DNA form, the CDR3 reads TGTGCCAGCAGATTCGGAGATAATGAAAAACTGTTTTTT. Translated: CASRFGDNEKLFF. This chain connects TRBV7-9 to TRBJ1-4; D is unresolved. V was clipped by 6 bases and J by 4 bases, with 9 bases between them. The CDR3 extends over 13 amino acids. CDR1 and CDR2 (germline): SEHNR, FQNEAQ (reference sequence). Full variable domain (missing parts from reference TRBV7-9 and TRBJ1-4): DTGVSQNPRHKITKRGQNVTFRCDPISEHNRLYWYRQTLGQGPEFLTYFQNEAQLEKSRLLSDRFSAERPKGSFSTLEIQRTEQGDSAMYLCASRFGDNEKLFFGSGTQLSVL.

CDR3 in DNA: TGTGCCAGCAGCTTAGAGCCGGGGGACCGGCAGTTCTTC. Protein sequence: CASSLEPGDRQFF. The rearrangement links TRBV11-2 to TRBJ2-1; D may be TRBD2 (6 bases). CDR1 and CDR2 from the germline V gene are SGHAT and FQNNGV. There are 13 residues in the CDR3. With 0 bases removed from V and 12 bases from J, the gap between germline ends came to 12 bases.

V usage is TRBV7-3 and J usage is TRBJ2-5; weak D call: TRBD2 (6 bases). The better agreement between TRBJ2-7 and the DNA end casts doubt on the J call. The CDR3 covers 14 residues. Germline-derived CDR1 and CDR2 are SGHTA and FQGTGA. CDR3 DNA: TGTGCCAGCAGCCTCCGGGGCGGGGTCCACGAGCAGTACTTC. Translation gives CASSLRGGVHEQYF.

The rearrangement links TRBV5-1 to TRBJ1-1; TRBD1 agrees at 8 bases. The trim removed 0 bases at V and 6 bases at J, leaving 1 base unmatched. The CDR3 is 13 amino acids. The germline CDR1 and CDR2 sequences are SGHRS and YFSETQ. CDR3: CASSLEQGAEAFF. In nucleotides, the CDR3 is TGCGCCAGCAGCTTGGAACAGGGGGCTGAAGCTTTCTTT. Together with reference TRBV5-1 and TRBJ1-1, the CDR3 gives the full variable domain: KAGVTQTPRYLIKTRGQQVTLSCSPISGHRSVSWYQQTPGQGLQFLFEYFSETQRNKGNFPGRFSGRQFSNSRSEMNVSTLELGDSALYLCASSLEQGAEAFFGQGTRLTVV.

The gene calls are TRBV7-6 and TRBJ2-7; D might be TRBD1 (5 bases). V was cut by 6 bases and J by 6 bases, with 18 bases left in between. From germline, CDR1 is SGHVS and CDR2 FNYEAQ. CDR3 length: 14 residues. Here the CDR3 reads CASSFQGSLSEQYF. CDR3 in DNA: TGTGCCAGCAGTTTTCAGGGCTCTCTCTCCGAGCAGTACTTC.

The J gene is TRBJ2-7, the V gene TRBV4-3, with TRBD2 matching 7 bases. V dropped 1 base and J dropped 4; count of bases not matched to a gene: 1. From germline, CDR1 is LGHNA and CDR2 YSLEER. This CDR3 region has 13 residues. CDR3 protein: CASSQGLAYEQYF. The CDR3 nucleotides read TGCGCCAGCAGCCAAGGACTAGCTTACGAGCAGTACTTC.

This clone was counted between two and nine times. V is TRBV6-1 and J is TRBJ2-1, with D maybe TRBD1 (6 bases). The CDR3 spans 14 residues. V was cut by 2 bases and J by 8 bases, with 13 bases left in between. Germline V gene lookup returns CDR1 MNHNS and CDR2 SASEGT. CDR3 residues: CASSEMQGWDEQFF. Here the CDR3 DNA reads TGTGCCAGCAGTGAAATGCAGGGGTGGGATGAGCAGTTCTTC.

This chain links TRBV30 with TRBJ1-2; D possibly corresponds to TRBD1 (6 bases). The V end was cut by 8 bases, the J end by 7 bases, with 23 bases between. Germline V lookup: CDR1 GTSNPN, CDR2 SVGIG (reference sequence). The CDR3 has 14 residues. The CDR3 sequence is CALLPLGAGAGYTF. The DNA for the CDR3 is TGTGCCCTCCTTCCCTTGGGGGCAGGAGCTGGCTACACCTTC.

This chain joins TRBV7-9 and TRBJ2-1; perhaps TRBD2 as D (7 bases). V lost 5 bases and J lost 10, with 18 bases in between. The CDR3 has 14 residues. From germline, CDR1 is SEHNR and CDR2 FQNEAQ (reference sequence). For the CDR3, the DNA is TGTGCCAGCAGCCACCAAACCGGGGGGCCGGAGCAGTTCTTC. Encoded protein: CASSHQTGGPEQFF.

The rearrangement joins TRBV28 to TRBJ2-5; D is possibly TRBD1 (6 bases). Germline CDR1 and CDR2: MDHEN and SYDVKM. V lost 6 bases, J lost 4 bases, and 12 bases lay in between. There are 13 residues in the CDR3. The CDR3 coding sequence is TGTGCCAGCAGCACAACAGGGATAGAGACCCAGTACTTC. The encoded protein is CASSTTGIETQYF.